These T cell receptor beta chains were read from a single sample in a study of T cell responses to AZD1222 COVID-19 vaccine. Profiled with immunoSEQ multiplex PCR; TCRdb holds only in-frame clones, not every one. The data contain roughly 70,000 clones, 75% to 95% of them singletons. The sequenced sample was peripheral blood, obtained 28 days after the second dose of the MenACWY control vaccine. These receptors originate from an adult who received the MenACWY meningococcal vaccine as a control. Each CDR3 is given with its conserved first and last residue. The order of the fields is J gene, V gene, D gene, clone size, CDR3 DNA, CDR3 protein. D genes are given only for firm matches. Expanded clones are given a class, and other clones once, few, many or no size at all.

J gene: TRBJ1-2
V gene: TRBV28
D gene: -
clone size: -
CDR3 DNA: TGTGCCATGGGTCCCCCCGGACCCTCCGGCGGCTACACCTTC
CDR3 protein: CAMGPPGPSGGYTF

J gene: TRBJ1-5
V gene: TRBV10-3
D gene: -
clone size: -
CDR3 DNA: TGTGCCATCAGGGATCCGGGAACCGAGACCCAGCATTTT
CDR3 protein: CAIRDPGTETQHF

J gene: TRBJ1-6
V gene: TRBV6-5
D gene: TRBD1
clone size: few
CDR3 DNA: TGTGCCAGCAGCCGGGTGACAGGGGTTCGTTCACCCCTCCACTTT
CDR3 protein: CASSRVTGVRSPLHF

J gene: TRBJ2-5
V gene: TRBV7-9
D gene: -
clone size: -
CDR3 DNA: TGTGCCAGCAGCTTTCGCCTGTCGGGCCAAGAGACCCAGTACTTC
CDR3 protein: CASSFRLSGQETQYF

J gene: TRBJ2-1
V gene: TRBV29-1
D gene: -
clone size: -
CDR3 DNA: TGCAGCGTGGGGAACCGGGACTCACCCTACAATGAGCAGTTCTTC
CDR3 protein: CSVGNRDSPYNEQFF

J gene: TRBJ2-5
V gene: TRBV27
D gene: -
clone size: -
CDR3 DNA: TGTGCCAGCAGTTTGGTAGGGCTGGGAGAGACCCAGTACTTC
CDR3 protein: CASSLVGLGETQYF

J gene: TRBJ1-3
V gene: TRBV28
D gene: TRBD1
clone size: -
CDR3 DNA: TGTGCCAGCAGTCTGACAGGGGCTGCCTCTGGAAACACCATATATTTT
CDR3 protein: CASSLTGAASGNTIYF

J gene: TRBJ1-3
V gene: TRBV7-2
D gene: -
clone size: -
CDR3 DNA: TGTGCCAGCAGCTCCGCGACGGCCCCCTCTGGAAACACCATATATTTT
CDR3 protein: CASSSATAPSGNTIYF

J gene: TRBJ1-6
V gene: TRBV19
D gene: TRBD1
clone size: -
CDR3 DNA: TGTGCCACGGGACAGGGGAATTCACCCCTCCACTTT
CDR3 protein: CATGQGNSPLHF

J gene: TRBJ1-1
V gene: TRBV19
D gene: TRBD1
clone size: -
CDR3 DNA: TGTGCCAGCCTCTCGACAGGGGAGAACACTGAAGCTTTCTTT
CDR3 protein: CASLSTGENTEAFF

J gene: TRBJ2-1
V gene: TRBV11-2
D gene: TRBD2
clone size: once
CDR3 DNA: TGTGCCAGCACCGGACTAGCGAGCTCCTACAATGAGCAGTTCTTC
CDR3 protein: CASTGLASSYNEQFF

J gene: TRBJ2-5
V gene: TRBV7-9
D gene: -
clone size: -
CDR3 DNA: TGTGCCAGCAGCCCCCGGTGGGCCGAGGGCCAGTACTTC
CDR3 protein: CASSPRWAEGQYF

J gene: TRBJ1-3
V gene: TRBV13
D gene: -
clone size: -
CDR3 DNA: TGTGCCAGCAGCCCCGCCGGGAAGGACTCCGGAAACACCATATATTTT
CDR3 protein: CASSPAGKDSGNTIYF

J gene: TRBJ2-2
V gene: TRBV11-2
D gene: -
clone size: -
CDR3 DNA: TGTGCCAGCAGCTGGGGGAGGGGGCGCGGAGTGACCGGGGAGCTGTTTTTT
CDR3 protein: CASSWGRGRGVTGELFF

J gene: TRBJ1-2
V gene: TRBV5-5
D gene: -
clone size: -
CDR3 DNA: TGTGCCAGCAGCTTGTATTTAGACGGCTACACCTTC
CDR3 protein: CASSLYLDGYTF

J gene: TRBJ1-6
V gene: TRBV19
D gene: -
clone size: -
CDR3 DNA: TGTGCCAGTACCCCGAGGGGGGAACTTTCACCCCTCCACTTT
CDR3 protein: CASTPRGELSPLHF

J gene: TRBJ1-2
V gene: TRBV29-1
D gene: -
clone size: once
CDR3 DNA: TGCAGCGTTGTAAAGGGATCGAGCTATGGCTACACCTTC
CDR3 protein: CSVVKGSSYGYTF

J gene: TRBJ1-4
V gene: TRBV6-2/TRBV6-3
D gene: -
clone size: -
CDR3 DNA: TGTGCCAGCAGTTACAAGGGAAAAAATGAAAAACTGTTTTTT
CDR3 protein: CASSYKGKNEKLFF

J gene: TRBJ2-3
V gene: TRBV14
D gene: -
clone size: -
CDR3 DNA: TGTGCCAGCAGCCAATTCGAGGGACGCACAGATACGCAGTATTTT
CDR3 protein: CASSQFEGRTDTQYF

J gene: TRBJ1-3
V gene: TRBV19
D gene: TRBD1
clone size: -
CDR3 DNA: TGTGCCAGTAGTATCGAGGGGGCCGGAAACACCATATATTTT
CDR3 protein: CASSIEGAGNTIYF

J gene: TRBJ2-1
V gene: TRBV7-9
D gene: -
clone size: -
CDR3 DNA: TGTGCCAGCAGCTCAGGACTTTACAATGAGCAGTTCTTC
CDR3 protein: CASSSGLYNEQFF

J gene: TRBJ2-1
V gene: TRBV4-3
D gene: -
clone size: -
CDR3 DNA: TGCGCCAGCAGCCAAGGGCACAATGAGCAGTTCTTC
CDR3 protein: CASSQGHNEQFF

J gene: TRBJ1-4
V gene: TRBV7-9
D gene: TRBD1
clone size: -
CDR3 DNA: TGTGCCAGCAGCTTTCCTCGGCAGGGGGTTGAAAAACTGTTTTTT
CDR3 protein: CASSFPRQGVEKLFF

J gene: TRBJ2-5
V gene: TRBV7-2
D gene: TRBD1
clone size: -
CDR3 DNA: TGTGCCAGCAGCCCTGGACAGGGGGGAGAGACCCAGTACTTC
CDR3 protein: CASSPGQGGETQYF

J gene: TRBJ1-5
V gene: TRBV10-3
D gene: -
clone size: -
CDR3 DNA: TGTGCCATCAGTGACGGAAGGGGAACTCAGCCCCAGCATTTT
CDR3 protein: CAISDGRGTQPQHF

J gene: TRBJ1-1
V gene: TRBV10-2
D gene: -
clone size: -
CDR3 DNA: TGCGCCAGCAGTGAGTCTAACACTGAAGCTTTCTTT
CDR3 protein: CASSESNTEAFF

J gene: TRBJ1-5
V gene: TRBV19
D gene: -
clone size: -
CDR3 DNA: TGTGCCAGTAGTATAGCGGTCAATCAGCCCCAGCATTTT
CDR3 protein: CASSIAVNQPQHF

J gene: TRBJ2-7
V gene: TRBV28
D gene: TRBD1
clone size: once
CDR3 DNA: TGTGCCAGCAACCCTGACAGGGGTGAATCCTACGAGCAGTACTTC
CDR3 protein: CASNPDRGESYEQYF

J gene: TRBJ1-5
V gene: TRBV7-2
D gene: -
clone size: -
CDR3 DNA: TGTGCCAGCAGCTTCGGCCAGGGGTGGAATCAGCCCCAGCATTTT
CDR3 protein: CASSFGQGWNQPQHF

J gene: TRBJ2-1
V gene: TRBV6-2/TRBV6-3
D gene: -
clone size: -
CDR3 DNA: TGTGCCAGCAGTCCCGGACCCTACCATGAGCAGTTCTTC
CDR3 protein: CASSPGPYHEQFF

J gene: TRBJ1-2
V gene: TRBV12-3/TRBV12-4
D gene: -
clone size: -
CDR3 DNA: TGTGCCAGCAGTTTCGGGGTCGCGGGTTACACCTTC
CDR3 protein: CASSFGVAGYTF

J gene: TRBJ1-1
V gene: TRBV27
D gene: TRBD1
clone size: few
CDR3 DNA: TGTGCCAGCAGTCCGGACAGGATTGAAGCTTTCTTT
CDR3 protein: CASSPDRIEAFF

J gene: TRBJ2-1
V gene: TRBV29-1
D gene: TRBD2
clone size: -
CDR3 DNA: TGCAGCGCATGGACTAGCGGGAGGCCGAGCTCCTACAATGAGCAGTTCTTC
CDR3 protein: CSAWTSGRPSSYNEQFF

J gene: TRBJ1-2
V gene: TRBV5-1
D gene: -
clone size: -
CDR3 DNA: TGCGCCAGCAGCACCACAGGGAATGGCTACACCTTC
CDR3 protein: CASSTTGNGYTF

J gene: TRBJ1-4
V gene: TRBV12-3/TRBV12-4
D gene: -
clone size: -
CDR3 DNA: TGTGCCAGCAGTCCCCGGCCAGGGGAAAAACTGTTTTTT
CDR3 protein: CASSPRPGEKLFF

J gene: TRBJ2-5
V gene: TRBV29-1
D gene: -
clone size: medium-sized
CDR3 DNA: TGCAGCGTTGAATTACCCCAGGGGAAGCAAGAGACCCAGTACTTC
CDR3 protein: CSVELPQGKQETQYF

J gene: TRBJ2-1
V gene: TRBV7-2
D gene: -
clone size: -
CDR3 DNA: TGTGCCAGCAGGTTACAGAGCTCCTACAATGAGCAGTTCTTC
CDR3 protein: CASRLQSSYNEQFF

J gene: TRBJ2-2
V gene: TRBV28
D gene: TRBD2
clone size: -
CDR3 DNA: TGTGCCAGCAGTTTACCCCTAGCGGGAGCGGGAGTGGTGGAGCTGTTTTTT
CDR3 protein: CASSLPLAGAGVVELFF

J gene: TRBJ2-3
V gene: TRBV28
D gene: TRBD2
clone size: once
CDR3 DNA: TGTGCCAGTTCGGGACTAGCGAGTCCCACAGATACGCAGTATTTT
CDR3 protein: CASSGLASPTDTQYF

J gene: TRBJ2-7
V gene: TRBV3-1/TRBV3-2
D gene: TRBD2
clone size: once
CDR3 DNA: TGTGCCAGCAGCCCAGTGGGAGGGAGCGAGCAGTACTTC
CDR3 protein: CASSPVGGSEQYF

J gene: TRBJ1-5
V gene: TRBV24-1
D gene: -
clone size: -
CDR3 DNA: TGTGCCACCAGTGACTCTCGCCTCCCAGTACCTAATCAGCCCCAGCATTTT
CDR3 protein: CATSDSRLPVPNQPQHF

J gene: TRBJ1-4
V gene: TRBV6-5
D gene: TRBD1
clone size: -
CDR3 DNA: TGTGCCAGCAGACAGGGGGGAATTCAAGAAAAACTGTTTTTT
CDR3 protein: CASRQGGIQEKLFF

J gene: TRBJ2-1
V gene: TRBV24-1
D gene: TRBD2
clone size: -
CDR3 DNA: TGTGCCACCAGTGAAACCCCGACTAGCGGGAGAGGAAACAATGAGCAGTTCTTC
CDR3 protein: CATSETPTSGRGNNEQFF

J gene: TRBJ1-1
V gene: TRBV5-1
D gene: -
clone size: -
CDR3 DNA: TGCGCCAGCAGCTTGGAGGGGGGGAACACTGAAGCTTTCTTT
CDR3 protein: CASSLEGGNTEAFF

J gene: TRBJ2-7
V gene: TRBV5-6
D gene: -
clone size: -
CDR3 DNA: TGTGCCAGCAGGGACTCAGGTGCGTACGAGCAGTACTTC
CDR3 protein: CASRDSGAYEQYF

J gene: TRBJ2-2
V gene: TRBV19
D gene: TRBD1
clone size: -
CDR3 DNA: TGTGCCAGTCAGGACAGGGGGCTGATCGGGGAGCTGTTTTTT
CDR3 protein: CASQDRGLIGELFF

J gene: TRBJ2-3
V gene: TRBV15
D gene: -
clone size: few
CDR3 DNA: TGTGCCACCAGCAGGGACCAAGAACGAGCGGACCACCTTAATACGCAGTATTTT
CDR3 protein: CATSRDQERADHLNTQYF